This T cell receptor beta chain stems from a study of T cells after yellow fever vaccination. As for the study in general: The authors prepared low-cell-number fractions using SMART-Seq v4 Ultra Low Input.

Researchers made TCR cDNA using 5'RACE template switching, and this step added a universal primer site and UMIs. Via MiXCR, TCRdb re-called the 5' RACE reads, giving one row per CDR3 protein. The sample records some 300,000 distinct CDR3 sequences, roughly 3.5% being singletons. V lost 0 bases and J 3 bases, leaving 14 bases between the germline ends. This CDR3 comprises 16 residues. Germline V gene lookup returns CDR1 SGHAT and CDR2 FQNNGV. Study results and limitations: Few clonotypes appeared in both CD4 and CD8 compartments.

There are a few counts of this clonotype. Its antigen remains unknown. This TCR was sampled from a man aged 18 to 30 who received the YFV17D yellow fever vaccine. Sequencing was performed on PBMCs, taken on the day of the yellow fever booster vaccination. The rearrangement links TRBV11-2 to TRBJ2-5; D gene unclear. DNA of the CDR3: TGTGCCAGCAGCTTAGATCTTTTTAGACGCGAAGAGACCCAGTACTTC. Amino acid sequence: CASSLDLFRREETQYF.